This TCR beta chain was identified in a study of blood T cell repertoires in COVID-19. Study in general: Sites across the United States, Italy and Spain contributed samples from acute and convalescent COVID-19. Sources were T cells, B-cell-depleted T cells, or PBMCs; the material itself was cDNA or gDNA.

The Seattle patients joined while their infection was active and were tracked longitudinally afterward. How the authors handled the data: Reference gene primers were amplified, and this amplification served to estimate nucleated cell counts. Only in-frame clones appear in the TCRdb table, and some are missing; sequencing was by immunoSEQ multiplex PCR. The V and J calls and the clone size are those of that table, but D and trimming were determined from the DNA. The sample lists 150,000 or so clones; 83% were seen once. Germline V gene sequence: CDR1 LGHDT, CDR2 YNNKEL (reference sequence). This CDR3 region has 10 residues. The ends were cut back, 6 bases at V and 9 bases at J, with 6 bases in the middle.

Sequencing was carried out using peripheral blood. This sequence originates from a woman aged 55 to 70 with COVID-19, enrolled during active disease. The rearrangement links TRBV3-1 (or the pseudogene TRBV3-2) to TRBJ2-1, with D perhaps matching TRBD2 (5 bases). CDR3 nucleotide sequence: TGTGCCAGCAGTCGGGGTGAGCAGTTCTTC. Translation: CASSRGEQFF.